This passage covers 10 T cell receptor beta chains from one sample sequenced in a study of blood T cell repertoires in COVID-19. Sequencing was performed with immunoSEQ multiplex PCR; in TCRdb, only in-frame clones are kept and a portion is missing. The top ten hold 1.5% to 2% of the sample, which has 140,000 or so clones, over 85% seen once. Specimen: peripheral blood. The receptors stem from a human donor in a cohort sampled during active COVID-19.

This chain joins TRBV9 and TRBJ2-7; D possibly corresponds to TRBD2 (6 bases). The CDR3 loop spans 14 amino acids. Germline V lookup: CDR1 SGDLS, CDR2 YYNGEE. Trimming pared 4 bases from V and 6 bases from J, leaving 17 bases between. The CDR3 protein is CASSPWDSVREQYF. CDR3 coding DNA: TGTGCCAGCAGCCCTTGGGACTCCGTCCGCGAGCAGTACTTC.

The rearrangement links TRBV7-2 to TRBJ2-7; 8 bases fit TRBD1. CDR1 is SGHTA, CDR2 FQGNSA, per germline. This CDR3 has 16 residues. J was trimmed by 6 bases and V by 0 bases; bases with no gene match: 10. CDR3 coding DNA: TGTGCCAGCAGCTTAGCGGCCGGGACAGGATCCCTCGAGCAGTACTTC. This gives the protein CASSLAAGTGSLEQYF.

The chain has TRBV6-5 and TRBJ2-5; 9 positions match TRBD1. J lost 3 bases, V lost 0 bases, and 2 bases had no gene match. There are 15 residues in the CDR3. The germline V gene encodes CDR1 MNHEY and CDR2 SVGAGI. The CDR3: CASSYSGTGKETQYF. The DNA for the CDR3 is TGTGCCAGCAGTTACTCGGGGACAGGGAAAGAGACCCAGTACTTC.

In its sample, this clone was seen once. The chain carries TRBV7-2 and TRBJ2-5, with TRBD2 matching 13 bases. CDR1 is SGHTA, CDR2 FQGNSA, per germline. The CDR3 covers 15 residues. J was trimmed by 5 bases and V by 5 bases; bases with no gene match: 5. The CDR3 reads CASSQGLAGLETQYF. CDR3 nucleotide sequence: TGTGCCAGCAGCCAGGGACTAGCGGGGTTGGAGACCCAGTACTTC. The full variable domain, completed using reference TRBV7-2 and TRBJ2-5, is GAGVSQSPSNKVTEKGKDVELRCDPISGHTALYWYRQSLGQGLEFLIYFQGNSAPDKSGLPSDRFSAERTGGSVSTLTIQRTQQEDSAVYLCASSQGLAGLETQYFGPGTRLLVL.

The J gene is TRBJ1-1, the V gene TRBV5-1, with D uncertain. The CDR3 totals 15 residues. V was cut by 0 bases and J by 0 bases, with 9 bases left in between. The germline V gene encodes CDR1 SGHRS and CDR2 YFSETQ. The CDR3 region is CASSLAGTLNTEAFF. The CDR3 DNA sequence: TGCGCCAGCAGCTTGGCGGGTACCTTGAACACTGAAGCTTTCTTT.

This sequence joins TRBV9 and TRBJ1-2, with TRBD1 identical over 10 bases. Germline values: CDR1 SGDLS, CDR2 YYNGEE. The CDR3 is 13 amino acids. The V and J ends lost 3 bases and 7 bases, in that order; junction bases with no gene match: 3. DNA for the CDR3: TGTGCCAGCAGCGGGACAGGGGGTGGTGGCTACACCTTC. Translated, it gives CASSGTGGGGYTF.

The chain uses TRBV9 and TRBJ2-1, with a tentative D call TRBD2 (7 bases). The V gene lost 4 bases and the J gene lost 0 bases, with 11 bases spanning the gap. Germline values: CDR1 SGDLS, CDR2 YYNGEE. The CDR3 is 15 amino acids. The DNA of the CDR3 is TGTGCCAGCAGCCCGGGGGGCAGCTCCTACAATGAGCAGTTCTTC. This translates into CASSPGGSSYNEQFF.

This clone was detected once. The CDR3: CASSIRGRGATDTQYF. As DNA, the CDR3 is TGTGCCAGCAGCATAAGAGGGCGGGGGGCAACAGATACGCAGTATTTT. The V call is TRBV7-2, the J call TRBJ2-3, with 8 nucleotides matching TRBD2. The CDR3 contains 16 residues. CDR1 is SGHTA and CDR2 is FQGNSA in the germline V gene. The ends lost 5 bases at V and 3 bases at J; junction bases unmatched: 10.

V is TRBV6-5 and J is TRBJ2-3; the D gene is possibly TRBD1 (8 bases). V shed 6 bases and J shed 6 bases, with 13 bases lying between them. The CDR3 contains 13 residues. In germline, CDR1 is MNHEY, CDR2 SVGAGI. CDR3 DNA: TGTGCCAGCAGGTCACAGGGGGGGGATACGCAGTATTTT. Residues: CASRSQGGDTQYF.

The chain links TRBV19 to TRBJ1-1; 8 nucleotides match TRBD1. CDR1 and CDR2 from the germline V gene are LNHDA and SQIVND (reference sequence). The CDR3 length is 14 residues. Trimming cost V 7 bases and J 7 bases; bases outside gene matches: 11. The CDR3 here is CASKDRTGTNEAFF. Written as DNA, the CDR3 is TGTGCCAGTAAGGACAGGACAGGGACTAATGAAGCTTTCTTT. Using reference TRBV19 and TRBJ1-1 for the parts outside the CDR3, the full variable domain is DGGITQSPKYLFRKEGQNVTLSCEQNLNHDAMYWYRQDPGQGLRLIYYSQIVNDFQKGDIAEGYSVSREKKESFPLTVTSAQKNPTAFYLCASKDRTGTNEAFFGQGTRLTVV.